This T cell receptor (beta chain) was profiled in a study of cytomegalovirus exposure and HLA in healthy donors. PCR used 60 Vbeta primers and 13 Jbeta primers. Per the authors' pipeline: In a later analysis, the count reached about 75 million unique TCR beta chains, with around 10 million shared. Profiling relied on immunoSEQ multiplex PCR, and the TCRdb table lists in-frame clones only, not all of them. Clone size and V and J calls were adopted from that table, with D and trimming inferred from the DNA. The sample includes over 100,000 clones, around four fifths seen only once; the top ten take 1.4% to 1.5%. There are 15 residues in the CDR3. The V gene lost 3 bases and the J gene lost 0 bases, with 11 bases spanning the gap. CDR1 and CDR2 (germline): LNHDA, SQIVND (reference sequence). Every donor was a healthy person donating bone marrow.

The sample comprised PBMCs. The chain has TRBV19 and TRBJ1-1; D not certain. The receptor comes from a female donor in good health and CMV-seronegative. The CDR3 region has the DNA TGTGCCAGTAGTATGGTTGGGCAGATGAACACTGAAGCTTTCTTT. Protein: CASSMVGQMNTEAFF.